The entry below gives a single TCR beta chain sequence along with its context. Profiling relied on immunoSEQ multiplex PCR, and the TCRdb table lists in-frame clones only, not all of them. The sample lists 85,000 to 130,000 clones; 75% to 95% were seen once. The data derive from a study of siplizumab effects on memory and regulatory T cells. The CDR3 sequence is 15 residues long. The germline gives CDR1 SGHTA, CDR2 FQGTGA. V lost 5 bases and J lost 8; bases outside the gene matches: 10. This TCR derives from a human donor in good health. Some clones in this sample may be carry-over from other donors' samples. The chain links TRBV7-3 to TRBJ2-1; 9 positions match TRBD1. What was sequenced was CD4+ T cells sorted from blood. The CDR3 sequence: CASSPSRDRVHEQFF. CDR3 nucleotides: TGTGCCAGCAGCCCGTCCCGGGACAGGGTACATGAGCAGTTCTTC.